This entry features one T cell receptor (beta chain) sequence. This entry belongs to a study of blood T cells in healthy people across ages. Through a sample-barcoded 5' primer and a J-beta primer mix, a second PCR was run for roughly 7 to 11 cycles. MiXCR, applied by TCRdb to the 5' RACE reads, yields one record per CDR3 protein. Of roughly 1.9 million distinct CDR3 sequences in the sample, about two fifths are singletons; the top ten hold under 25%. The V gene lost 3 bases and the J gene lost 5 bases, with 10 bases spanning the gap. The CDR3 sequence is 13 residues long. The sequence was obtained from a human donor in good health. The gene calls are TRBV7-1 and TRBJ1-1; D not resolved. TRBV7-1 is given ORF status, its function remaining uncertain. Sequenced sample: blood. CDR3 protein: CASSSVHATEAFF. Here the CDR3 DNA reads TGTGCCAGCAGCTCGGTTCACGCAACTGAAGCTTTCTTT.